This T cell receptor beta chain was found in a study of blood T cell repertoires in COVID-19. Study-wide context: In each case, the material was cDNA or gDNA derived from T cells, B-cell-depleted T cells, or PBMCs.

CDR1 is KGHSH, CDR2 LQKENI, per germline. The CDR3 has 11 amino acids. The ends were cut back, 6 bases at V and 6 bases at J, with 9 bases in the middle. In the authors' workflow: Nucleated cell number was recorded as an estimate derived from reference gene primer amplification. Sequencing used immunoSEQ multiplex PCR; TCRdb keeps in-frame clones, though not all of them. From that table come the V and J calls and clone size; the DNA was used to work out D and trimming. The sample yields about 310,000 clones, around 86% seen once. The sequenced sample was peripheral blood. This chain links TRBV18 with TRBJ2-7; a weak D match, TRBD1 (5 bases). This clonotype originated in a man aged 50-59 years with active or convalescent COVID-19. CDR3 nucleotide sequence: TGTGCCAGCTCGCGACAGTTCGAGCAGTACTTC. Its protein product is CASSRQFEQYF.